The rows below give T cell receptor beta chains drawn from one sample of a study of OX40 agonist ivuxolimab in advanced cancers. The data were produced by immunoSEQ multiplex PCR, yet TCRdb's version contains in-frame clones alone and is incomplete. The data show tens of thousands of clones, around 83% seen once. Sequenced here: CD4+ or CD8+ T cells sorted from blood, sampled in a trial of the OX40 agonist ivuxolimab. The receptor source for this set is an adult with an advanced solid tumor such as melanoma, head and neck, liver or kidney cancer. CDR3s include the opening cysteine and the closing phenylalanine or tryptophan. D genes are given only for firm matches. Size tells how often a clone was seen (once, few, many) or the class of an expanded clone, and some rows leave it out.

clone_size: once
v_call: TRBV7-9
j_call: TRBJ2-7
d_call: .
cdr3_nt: TGTGCCAGCAGCCTCCCAGAGTCGGTTCGCTCCTACGAGCAGTACTTC
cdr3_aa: CASSLPESVRSYEQYF

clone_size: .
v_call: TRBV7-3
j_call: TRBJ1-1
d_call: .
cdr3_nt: TGTGCCAGCAGCTTAACGTATACGGGTGAACGGGGTGAAGCTTTCTTT
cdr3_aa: CASSLTYTGERGEAFF

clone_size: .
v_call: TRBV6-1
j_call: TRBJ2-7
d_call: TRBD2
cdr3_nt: TGTGCCAGCAGTGAGGATAGCGGGTCTTCCTACGAGCAGTACTTC
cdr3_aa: CASSEDSGSSYEQYF

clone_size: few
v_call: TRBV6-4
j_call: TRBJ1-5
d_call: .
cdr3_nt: TGTGCCAGCAGTGAAGGTAGCAATCAGCCCCAGCATTTT
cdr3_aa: CASSEGSNQPQHF

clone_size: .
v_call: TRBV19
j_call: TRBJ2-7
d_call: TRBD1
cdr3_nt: TGTGCCAGTGGACAGGGACAGGGCGAGCAGTACTTC
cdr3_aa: CASGQGQGEQYF

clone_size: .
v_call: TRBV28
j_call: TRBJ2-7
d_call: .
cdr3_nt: TGTGCCAGCAGTTTAGTCGGGGCGGTCTACGAGCAGTACTTC
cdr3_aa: CASSLVGAVYEQYF

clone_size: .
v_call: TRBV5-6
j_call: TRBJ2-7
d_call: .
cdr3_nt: TGTGCCAGCAGCTCGGTGGGAGACGGTCTATTCTCCGAGCAGTACTTC
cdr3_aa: CASSSVGDGLFSEQYF

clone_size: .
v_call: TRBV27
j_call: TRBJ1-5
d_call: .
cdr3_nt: TGTGCCAGCAGTCCCTATTCCGGGAACAATCAGCCCCAGCATTTT
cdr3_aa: CASSPYSGNNQPQHF

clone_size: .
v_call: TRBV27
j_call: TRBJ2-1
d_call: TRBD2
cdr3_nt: TGTGCCAGCAGTTTAGCTAGAGTAGCGGGAGGTCATGAGCAGTTCTTC
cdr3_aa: CASSLARVAGGHEQFF

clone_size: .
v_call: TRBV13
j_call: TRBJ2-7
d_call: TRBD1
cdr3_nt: TGTGCCAGCAGTTCCGGGACAGGCTCCTACGAGCAGTACTTC
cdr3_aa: CASSSGTGSYEQYF

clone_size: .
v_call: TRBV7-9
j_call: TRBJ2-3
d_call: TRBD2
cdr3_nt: TGTGCCAGCAGCAGTAGCGGGAGCAGCTATAGCACAGATACGCAGTATTTT
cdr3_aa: CASSSSGSSYSTDTQYF

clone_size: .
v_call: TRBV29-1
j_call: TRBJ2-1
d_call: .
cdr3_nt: TGCAGCGTTCACCCCGTTGACAGGTTTAACAATGAGCAGTTCTTC
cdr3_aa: CSVHPVDRFNNEQFF

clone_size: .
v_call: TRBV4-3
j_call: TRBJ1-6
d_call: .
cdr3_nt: TGCGCCAGCAGCCAAGGGAGGGGAAGGTATAATTCACCCCTCCACTTT
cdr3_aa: CASSQGRGRYNSPLHF

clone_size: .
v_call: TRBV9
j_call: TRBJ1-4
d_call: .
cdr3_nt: TGTGCCAGCAGCGTCGCAGGGCGAGGTGAAAAACTGTTTTTT
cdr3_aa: CASSVAGRGEKLFF

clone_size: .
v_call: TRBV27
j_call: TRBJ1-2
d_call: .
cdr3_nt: TGTGCCAGCAGTTGGGAGGGAGGGACGAACTATGGCTACACCTTC
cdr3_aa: CASSWEGGTNYGYTF

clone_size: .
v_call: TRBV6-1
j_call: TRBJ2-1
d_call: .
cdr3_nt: TGTGCCAGCAGTTTTTTCGACAATGAGCAGTTCTTC
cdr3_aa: CASSFFDNEQFF

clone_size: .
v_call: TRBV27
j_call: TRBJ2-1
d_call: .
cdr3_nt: TGTGCCAGCAGTCCGGGACTGGGAAGGAACAATGAGCAGTTCTTC
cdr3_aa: CASSPGLGRNNEQFF

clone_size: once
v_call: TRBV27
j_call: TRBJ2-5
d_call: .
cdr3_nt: TGTGCCAGCAGTTTTGTCAGGGAACCAGAGACCCAGTACTTC
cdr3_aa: CASSFVREPETQYF

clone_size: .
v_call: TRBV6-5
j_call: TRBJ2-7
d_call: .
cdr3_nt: TGTGCCAGCACCTACGACCCCAGTGCTAGCTACGAGCAGTACTTC
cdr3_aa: CASTYDPSASYEQYF

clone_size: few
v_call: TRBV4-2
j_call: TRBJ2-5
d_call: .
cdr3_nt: TGTGCCAGCAGCTCAGGGGTCTCGCTTCAAGAGACCCAGTACTTC
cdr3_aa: CASSSGVSLQETQYF

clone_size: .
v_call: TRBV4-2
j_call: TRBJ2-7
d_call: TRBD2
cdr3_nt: TGTGCCAGCAGCTACGTAGCGGGAGGGCCAAACGAGCAGTACTTC
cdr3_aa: CASSYVAGGPNEQYF

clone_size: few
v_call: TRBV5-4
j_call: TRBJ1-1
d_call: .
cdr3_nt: TGTGCCAGCAGCCGAGCCCGGGGGGGTACTGAAGCTTTCTTT
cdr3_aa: CASSRARGGTEAFF

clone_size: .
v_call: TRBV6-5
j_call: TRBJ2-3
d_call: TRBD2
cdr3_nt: TGTGCCAGCAGTTACGGCGGGGGGGCCCCAGATACGCAGTATTTT
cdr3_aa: CASSYGGGAPDTQYF

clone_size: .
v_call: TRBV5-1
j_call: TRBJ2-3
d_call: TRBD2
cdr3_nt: TGCGCCAGCAGCTGGACCGGGACTAGCGGGAGGGAAGATACGCAGTATTTT
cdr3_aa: CASSWTGTSGREDTQYF

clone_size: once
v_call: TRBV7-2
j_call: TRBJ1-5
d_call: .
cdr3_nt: TGTGCCAGCAGCTTTCGAGACAGTCACCAGCCCCAGCATTTT
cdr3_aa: CASSFRDSHQPQHF

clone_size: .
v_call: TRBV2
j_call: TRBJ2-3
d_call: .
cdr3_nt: TGTGCCAGCAACCGGGGTGACGGCACAGATACGCAGTATTTT
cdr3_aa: CASNRGDGTDTQYF

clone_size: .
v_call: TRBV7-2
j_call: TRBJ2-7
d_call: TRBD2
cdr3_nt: TGTGCCAGCAGCTTAGTAGCGGGCGGGACTTTGGATGGGTACGAGCAGTACTTC
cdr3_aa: CASSLVAGGTLDGYEQYF

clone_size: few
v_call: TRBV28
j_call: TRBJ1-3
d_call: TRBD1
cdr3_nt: TGTGCCAGCAGGGACAGGGATGCTGGAAACACCATATATTTT
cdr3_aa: CASRDRDAGNTIYF

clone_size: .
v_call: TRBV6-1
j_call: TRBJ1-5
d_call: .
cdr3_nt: TGTGCCAGCAGTGACCCTCCCTTGCCCCAGCATTTT
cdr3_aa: CASSDPPLPQHF

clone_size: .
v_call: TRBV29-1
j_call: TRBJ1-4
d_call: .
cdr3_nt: TGCAGCGTTATCCCCAGGGAGGATGAAAAACTGTTTTTT
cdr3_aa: CSVIPREDEKLFF

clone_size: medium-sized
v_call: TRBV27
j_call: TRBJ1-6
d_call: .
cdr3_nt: TGTGCCAGCAGTTTATCGGAGATTAGGCCCCTCCACTTT
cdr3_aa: CASSLSEIRPLHF

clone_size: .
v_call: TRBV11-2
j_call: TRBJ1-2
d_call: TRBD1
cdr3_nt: TGTGCCAGCAGCTCTGGGACAGGGAGGACTAACTATGGCTACACCTTC
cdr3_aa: CASSSGTGRTNYGYTF

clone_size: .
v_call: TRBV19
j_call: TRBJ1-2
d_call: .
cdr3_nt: TGTGCCAGTAGTACGGAGCGGGATGGCTACACCTTC
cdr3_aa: CASSTERDGYTF